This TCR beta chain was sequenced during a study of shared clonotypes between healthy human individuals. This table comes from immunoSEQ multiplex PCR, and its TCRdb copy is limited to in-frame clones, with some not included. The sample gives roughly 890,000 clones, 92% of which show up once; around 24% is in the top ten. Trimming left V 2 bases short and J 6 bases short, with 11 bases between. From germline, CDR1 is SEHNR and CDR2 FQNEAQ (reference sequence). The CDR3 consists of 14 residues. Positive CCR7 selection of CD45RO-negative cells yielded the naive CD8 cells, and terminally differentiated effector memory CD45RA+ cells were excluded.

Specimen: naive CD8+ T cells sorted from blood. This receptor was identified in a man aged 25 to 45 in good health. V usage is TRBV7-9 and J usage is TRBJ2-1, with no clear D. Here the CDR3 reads CASSLLVSLNEQFF. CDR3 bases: TGTGCCAGCAGCTTACTAGTCTCCCTCAATGAGCAGTTCTTC.